This section outlines one T cell receptor (beta chain) sequence together with its context. This clone was detected only a few times. Its cognate antigen has yet to be identified. No quality values exist for individual bases; no much larger clone is one base distant. TCRbeta CDR3 regions were amplified from genomic DNA by means of the immunoSEQ Assay, a bias-controlled multiplex PCR. The study's processing was this. The number of nucleated cells in each sample was estimated by amplification of reference gene primers within the assay. To quantify the absolute abundance of each unique TCRbeta CDR3 rearrangement, sequence reads were collapsed and filtered. Productive Simpson clonality was computed per sample as the square root of Simpson's diversity index over productive rearrangements. The table was pulled from immuneACCESS by TCRdb, which kept in-frame rearrangements only. Such tables lose some clones; where checked, under half of the loss comes from unresolved V genes, and the rest has no known cause. V, J and clone size derive from that table, while D and trimming were established from the DNA sequence. Here the sample has under 95,000 clones; more than 85% occur a single time. The top ten hold roughly 2.6% of the sample.

The germline V gene (reference sequence) supplies CDR1 LNHDA and CDR2 SQIVND. The CDR3 runs 16 amino acids, cysteine and phenylalanine included. The retained sequence is limited to the CDR3, 48 bases, with the frame set at the first base. Compared with germline, V lacks 5 bases and J lacks 6 bases; bases without a gene match: 12. At one collaborating source in Seattle, patients were enrolled during active infection and were followed longitudinally through the course of disease. Each collaborating institution followed its own protocols to collect whole blood in K2EDTA tubes. For TCRbeta analysis, collaborator samples were shipped as frozen whole blood, as isolated PBMCs, or as DNA extracted from either sample type. These data belong to a study of blood T cell repertoires in COVID-19 (TCRdb year 2020). With respect to the entire study: Collaborator samples came from the United States, Italy and Spain and covered acute and convalescent phases of COVID-19. The repertoires were released in a freely available public database meant as a resource for research on the immune response to SARS-CoV-2. The dataset comprised deeply sampled blood TCRbeta repertoires from subjects exposed to, actively infected with, or recovered from COVID-19. The prospective study material was composed of cDNA or gDNA derived from T cells, B-cell-depleted T cells, or PBMCs. Samples came from the ongoing ImmuneRACE study (first 160 participants) plus 1,254 subjects from 6 global collaborators. Where available, HLA class I and class II types were obtained from metadata supplied by the sample provider rather than from assay-based typing. Nearly every sample came with metadata listing a de-identified subject ID, COVID-19 status, age in years and sex.

General findings and caveats noted by the study authors: The quantity of clinical and demographic metadata differed by source and by participant and was supplied without curation.

Source material: peripheral blood. The TCR comes from a man in his fifties or sixties with COVID-19, enrolled during active disease. Rearrangement joined TRBV19 to TRBJ2-3, and TRBD2 matches 9 of the central bases. The sequenced DNA: TGTGCCAGTAGTCCGCGGGAGGGCCTGAGCGTGGATACGCAGTATTTT. Protein translation: CASSPREGLSVDTQYF. The CDR3 plus the reference TRBV19 and TRBJ2-3 genes for the other parts give the full variable domain: DGGITQSPKYLFRKEGQNVTLSCEQNLNHDAMYWYRQDPGQGLRLIYYSQIVNDFQKGDIAEGYSVSREKKESFPLTVTSAQKNPTAFYLCASSPREGLSVDTQYFGPGTRLTVL.